This entry lists 11 T cell receptor beta chains sequenced from one sample in a study of cytomegalovirus exposure and HLA in healthy donors. Use of 60 Vbeta and 13 Jbeta primers characterized the PCR. This table comes from immunoSEQ multiplex PCR, and its TCRdb copy is limited to in-frame clones, with some not included. The sample lists 120,000 or so clones; approximately 65% were seen once. The sample consisted of PBMCs. Receptor source: a man aged 18-30 years in good health and CMV-seronegative.

The genes are TRBV13 and TRBJ2-7; 7 bases fit TRBD1. There are 15 residues in the CDR3. Per the germline V gene, CDR1 is PRHDT and CDR2 is FYEKMQ (reference sequence). Trimming removed 5 bases from V and 3 bases from J; junction bases left unmatched: 10. DNA for the CDR3: TGTGCCAGCAGCGGGGCCTTAGGGACAGACTACGAGCAGTACTTC. Protein sequence: CASSGALGTDYEQYF. The entire variable domain, with the rest obtained from reference TRBV13 and TRBJ2-7, is as follows: AAGVIQSPRHLIKEKRETATLKCYPIPRHDTVYWYQQGPGQDPQFLISFYEKMQSDKGSIPDRFSAQQFSDYHSELNMSSLELGDSALYFCASSGALGTDYEQYFGPGTRLTVT.

This clone occurred a few times. The gene calls are TRBV5-4 and TRBJ2-2; 9 bases are shared with TRBD1. J lost 9 bases, V lost 3 bases, and 6 bases had no gene match. Germline lookup yields CDR1 SGHNT and CDR2 YYREEE (reference sequence). There are 14 residues in the CDR3. CDR3 in amino acids: CASSSGTGIRELFF. DNA of the CDR3: TGTGCCAGCAGCTCCGGGACAGGGATTAGGGAGCTGTTTTTT.

This clone was seen only a few times. This chain uses TRBV2 with TRBJ2-5; the match to TRBD2 covers 10 bases. CDR1 is SNHLY and CDR2 is FYNNEI in the germline V gene. Trimming removed 1 base from V and 3 bases from J; junction bases left unmatched: 2. The CDR3 has 15 amino acids. The CDR3 loop reads CASSEGLAGEETQYF. CDR3 bases: TGTGCCAGCAGTGAAGGTCTAGCGGGGGAAGAGACCCAGTACTTC.

The DNA for the CDR3 is TGTGCCAGCAGCTTAGATATGGGGGGGGGTCAGCCCCAGCATTTT. Translation: CASSLDMGGGQPQHF. This rearrangement joins TRBV11-2 to TRBJ1-5; tentatively, D is TRBD1 (5 bases). CDR1 is SGHAT and CDR2 is FQNNGV in the germline V gene. The germline V and J ends were trimmed by 0 bases and 6 bases, with 12 bases remaining between them. The CDR3 loop spans 15 amino acids.

The genes are TRBV27 and TRBJ1-1, with TRBD1 matching 10 bases. This CDR3 is built from 16 residues. Germline V gives CDR1 MNHEY, CDR2 SMNVEV (reference sequence). V trimming: 0 bases; J trimming: 0 bases; junction bases outside the gene matches: 1. For the CDR3, the DNA is TGTGCCAGCAGTTTATCGACAGGGGGCCTGAACACTGAAGCTTTCTTT. Translation: CASSLSTGGLNTEAFF.

This chain links TRBV11-2 with TRBJ2-7; weak D call: TRBD2 (5 bases). Trimming removed 5 bases at V and 2 bases at J, with 13 bases between. The CDR3 length is 14 residues. Germline loops: CDR1 SGHAT, CDR2 FQNNGV. The CDR3 nucleotides are TGTGCCAGCAGCCTTAGCGCAAACGCCTACGAGCAGTACTTC. Its protein is CASSLSANAYEQYF.

The V gene is TRBV28, the J gene TRBJ1-3; tentatively, D is TRBD1 (5 bases). The ends were cut back, 7 bases at V and 3 bases at J, with 19 bases in the middle. CDR1 is MDHEN and CDR2 is SYDVKM in the germline V gene. The CDR3 covers 16 residues. Here the CDR3 reads CASILRAGLSGNTIYF. The CDR3 nucleotides read TGTGCCAGCATTCTACGGGCAGGGTTGAGTGGAAACACCATATATTTT.

The CDR3 nucleotides are TGCAGCGTGGGTGGGACTAGCGGGAAAACAGATACGCAGTATTTT. Translation gives CSVGGTSGKTDTQYF. The V call is TRBV29-1, the J call TRBJ2-3; 13 bases are shared with TRBD2. In germline, CDR1 is SQVTM, CDR2 ANQGSEA. CDR3 length: 15 amino acids. With V trimmed by 6 bases and J by 3 bases, 6 bases remained unmatched.

About this clone: At the DNA level, this CDR3 is encoded by other sequences in the same sample as well. The V call is TRBV13, the J call TRBJ2-7, with D hard to call. V was trimmed by 5 bases and J by 3 bases, leaving 14 bases between them. Germline-derived CDR1 and CDR2 are PRHDT and FYEKMQ (reference sequence). This CDR3 is 14 amino acids long. The CDR3 reads CASSLVGRNYEQYF. Here the CDR3 DNA reads TGTGCCAGCAGCCTAGTTGGCAGAAACTACGAGCAGTACTTC.

This sequence joins TRBV6-1 and TRBJ1-5, with TRBD1 identical over 7 bases. The V gene's germline CDR1 is MNHNS and CDR2 SASEGT. V was pared by 8 bases and J by 6 bases, with 7 bases of the junction left unmatched. The CDR3 is 13 amino acids. In DNA, the CDR3 is TGTGCCAGCTCAGGGACAGTACGTCAGCCCCAGCATTTT. It specifies CASSGTVRQPQHF.

The rearrangement joins TRBV7-9 to TRBJ1-1; 8 bases align to TRBD1. CDR3 length: 15 amino acids. The V and J ends lost 3 bases and 5 bases, in that order; junction bases with no gene match: 8. From germline, CDR1 is SEHNR and CDR2 FQNEAQ (reference sequence). The CDR3 DNA reads as TGTGCCAGCAGCTTCCAAGGACAGGGATGGACTGAAGCTTTCTTT. This gives the protein CASSFQGQGWTEAFF.